The 31 T cell receptor beta chains given below trace back to one sample, sequenced in a study of control samples from healthy donors and cancer patients. TCRdb keeps only in-frame clones here, not all; method: immunoSEQ multiplex PCR. The sample includes about 81,000 clones, about 94% of them seen just once. The sequenced sample was blood. The origin of the receptors is a woman younger than 35 in good health.

The count of this clone is one. The CDR3 here is CASSPGTAAISNQPQHF. The CDR3 bases are TGTGCCAGCAGTCCGGGGACAGCGGCTATTAGCAATCAGCCCCAGCATTTT. V and J are TRBV27 and TRBJ1-5; 7 bases agree with TRBD1. This CDR3 is built from 17 residues. V shed 5 bases, J shed 0 bases, and the junction held 10 bases outside the gene matches. Germline-derived CDR1 and CDR2 are MNHEY and SMNVEV (reference sequence).

This chain uses TRBV5-8 with TRBJ1-4; a possible D gene is TRBD1 (5 bases). Germline assignment: CDR1 SGHTS and CDR2 YDEGEE. The CDR3 extends over 14 amino acids. The V and J ends lost 3 bases and 8 bases respectively, with 14 bases between them. CDR3 DNA: TGTGCCAGCAGCTCCGCGCACTGGGGGGAAAAACTGTTTTTT. This encodes CASSSAHWGEKLFF.

The chain is built from TRBV5-1 and TRBJ2-5; D is undetermined. The CDR3 length is 13 residues. V gave up 3 bases and J gave up 1 base, with 7 bases separating them. Germline-derived CDR1 and CDR2 are SGHRS and YFSETQ. The CDR3 region has the DNA TGCGCCAGCAGCTGGACGGCCCAAGAGACCCAGTACTTC. The encoded protein is CASSWTAQETQYF.

The chain employs TRBV15 and TRBJ2-5; possibly TRBD2 for D (6 bases). CDR3 length equals 17 residues. Trimming shortened V by 1 base and J by 2 bases, and 17 bases separated the two germline ends. Germline assignment: CDR1 LNHNV and CDR2 YYDKDF (reference sequence). The DNA of the CDR3 is TGTGCCACCAGCAGAGCGGCGACTAGTGGTATACAAGAGACCCAGTACTTC. Residues: CATSRAATSGIQETQYF.

The chain employs TRBV7-9 and TRBJ2-7; 7 nucleotides agree with TRBD1. The germline CDR1 and CDR2 sequences are SEHNR and FQNEAQ (reference sequence). Trimming cost V 3 bases and J 5 bases; bases outside gene matches: 10. This CDR3 has 15 residues. CDR3 coding DNA: TGTGCCAGCAGCTTCCCGACCGGGACAGCAAACGAGCAGTACTTC. It codes for CASSFPTGTANEQYF.

The chain joins TRBV29-1 to TRBJ2-5; 11 bases are shared with TRBD1. The length of the CDR3 is 15 residues. The germline V gene encodes CDR1 SQVTM and CDR2 ANQGSEA. J was trimmed by 0 bases and V by 4 bases; bases with no gene match: 4. CDR3 bases: TGCAGCGTTGTTAGGGACAGGGGGTACCAAGAGACCCAGTACTTC. Its protein product is CSVVRDRGYQETQYF.

The V and J genes are TRBV6-5 and TRBJ1-4; D not certain. CDR3 length: 14 amino acids. The V end was cut by 5 bases, the J end by 7 bases, with 14 bases between. Germline CDR1 and CDR2: MNHEY and SVGAGI. DNA for the CDR3: TGTGCCAGCAGTAGCGAGGGTGGTACTGAAAAACTGTTTTTT. It yields the protein CASSSEGGTEKLFF.

This sequence joins TRBV27 and TRBJ1-5, with 9 bases aligning to TRBD1. The germline CDR1 and CDR2 sequences are MNHEY and SMNVEV (reference sequence). The J segment lost 9 bases and the V segment lost 6 bases, leaving 12 bases of the junction unmatched. The CDR3 extends over 15 amino acids. As DNA, the CDR3 is TGTGCCAGCAGGACAACTACAGGGGGCGGCTGGCCCCAGCATTTT. It yields the protein CASRTTTGGGWPQHF.

This sequence joins TRBV25-1 and TRBJ2-2; TRBD1 matches at 9 bases. The CDR3 length is 17 residues. V was pared by 3 bases and J by 7 bases, with 12 bases of the junction left unmatched. Germline values: CDR1 MGHDK, CDR2 SYGVNS. CDR3 protein: CASSETHLTGGSGELFF. The CDR3, as DNA: TGTGCCAGCAGTGAGACCCACCTTACAGGGGGCAGCGGGGAGCTGTTTTTT.

This rearrangement joins TRBV25-1 to TRBJ2-1, with D possibly being TRBD1 (5 bases). CDR1 is MGHDK and CDR2 is SYGVNS in the germline V gene. The CDR3 is 13 amino acids. V lost 6 bases and J 4 bases, leaving 10 bases between the germline ends. CDR3 bases: TGTGCCAGCAGCGCCGACAGATACAATGAGCAGTTCTTC. It is translated as CASSADRYNEQFF.

This chain connects TRBV2 to TRBJ1-2, with 8 bases matching TRBD1. Germline CDR1 SNHLY, CDR2 FYNNEI. After removal of 6 bases from V and 0 bases from J, the junction contained 3 bases not matched to a gene. The CDR3 has 14 residues. CDR3 coding DNA: TGTGCCAGCAGGACAGGGGATCCTAACTATGGCTACACCTTC. Its protein is CASRTGDPNYGYTF. Full variable domain (outside the CDR3, taken from reference TRBV2 and TRBJ1-2): EPEVTQTPSHQVTQMGQEVILRCVPISNHLYFYWYRQILGQKVEFLVSFYNNEISEKSEIFDDQFSVERPDGSNFTLKIRSTKLEDSAMYFCASRTGDPNYGYTFGSGTRLTVV.

This chain uses TRBV27 with TRBJ2-7; a weak D match, TRBD2 (5 bases). The CDR3 contains 14 residues. V dropped 3 bases and J dropped 2 bases, with 11 bases sitting between them. CDR1 and CDR2 (germline): MNHEY, SMNVEV (reference sequence). The CDR3 sequence: CASSFSYGAYEQYF. In DNA form, the CDR3 reads TGTGCCAGCAGTTTTTCCTACGGGGCCTACGAGCAGTACTTC.

The chain recombines TRBV9 with TRBJ2-5; 7 positions agree with TRBD2. Per the germline V gene, CDR1 is SGDLS and CDR2 is YYNGEE. Unmatched junction bases numbered 10, after V lost 2 bases and J lost 3 bases. This CDR3 has 16 residues. In nucleotides, the CDR3 is TGTGCCAGCAGCGTCGATACCGGGACTAAGGAAGAGACCCAGTACTTC. It yields the protein CASSVDTGTKEETQYF.

The chain couples TRBV10-3 to TRBJ1-6, with D possibly TRBD1 on 5 matching bases. CDR3 length: 15 residues. Per germline, CDR1 ENHRY and CDR2 SYGVKD. V dropped 5 bases and J dropped 6 bases, with 14 bases sitting between them. The CDR3 bases are TGTGCCATCAGTATAGGACAAGGGATTAATTCACCCCTCCACTTT. Amino acid sequence: CAISIGQGINSPLHF.

To note about this clone: The sample has other DNA sequences that encode this CDR3 too. V gene TRBV25-1 combines with J gene TRBJ2-2, with D perhaps matching TRBD1 or TRBD2 (6 bases each). Per the germline V gene, CDR1 is MGHDK and CDR2 is SYGVNS. Between the trimmed V and J ends, which lost 6 bases and 9 bases, there was a span of 14 bases. CDR3 size: 13 residues. CDR3 loop: CASSPTGDRELFF. Written as DNA, the CDR3 is TGTGCCAGCAGCCCAACGGGGGACAGGGAGCTGTTTTTT.

The V and J genes are TRBV29-1 and TRBJ2-5, with 9 bases aligning to TRBD1. Germline values: CDR1 SQVTM, CDR2 ANQGSEA. The CDR3 is 12 amino acids. V was pared by 4 bases and J by 6 bases, with 3 bases of the junction left unmatched. The CDR3 DNA sequence: TGCAGCGTTGGAGGACAGGGGCAGACCCAGTACTTC. It specifies CSVGGQGQTQYF.

The rearrangement joins TRBV5-1 to TRBJ1-4; D remains ambiguous. From germline, CDR1 is SGHRS and CDR2 YFSETQ. V was shortened by 4 bases and J by 8 bases, with 15 bases between the two germline ends. The CDR3 totals 14 residues. Here the CDR3 DNA reads TGCGCCAGCAGCCCAGAATGGCCGTACGAAAAACTGTTTTTT. Translating it yields CASSPEWPYEKLFF.

The chain uses TRBV27 and TRBJ1-5, with a weak D call TRBD1 (6 bases). This CDR3 has 15 amino acids. The germline gives CDR1 MNHEY, CDR2 SMNVEV (reference sequence). The V end lost 8 bases, the J end lost 4 bases, and 18 bases lay between the germline ends. CDR3 sequence reads: CASGSTTGPNQPQHF. In nucleotides, the CDR3 is TGTGCCAGCGGGAGCACCACAGGGCCGAATCAGCCCCAGCATTTT.

The chain joins TRBV29-1 to TRBJ1-2, with TRBD1 matching over 7 bases. CDR1 SQVTM and CDR2 ANQGSEA come from the germline V gene. Trimming at V came to 4 bases and at J to 6 bases, leaving 2 bases not matched to a gene. This CDR3 is built from 11 residues. The CDR3 DNA reads TGCAGCGTTGGGCAGGGGGATGGCTACACCTTC. This codes for CSVGQGDGYTF.

The rearrangement joins TRBV5-1 to TRBJ2-5, with unresolved D. CDR3 length equals 13 residues. CDR1 and CDR2 from the germline V gene are SGHRS and YFSETQ. The V and J ends lost 4 bases and 2 bases respectively, with 9 bases between them. The CDR3: CASSQTGQETQYF. CDR3 DNA: TGCGCCAGCAGCCAGACCGGACAAGAGACCCAGTACTTC.

This clone was found once. The V gene is TRBV19, the J gene TRBJ2-1, with TRBD2 matching over 11 bases. J was trimmed by 6 bases and V by 4 bases; bases with no gene match: 11. The length of the CDR3 is 17 residues. CDR1 and CDR2 (germline): LNHDA, SQIVND (reference sequence). Written as DNA, the CDR3 is TGTGCCAGTAGTACTCATCAAGGACTAGCGGGTTCCAATGAGCAGTTCTTC. Protein product: CASSTHQGLAGSNEQFF.

The chain carries TRBV18 and TRBJ1-1; possible D gene TRBD1, 6 bases. CDR3 size: 13 residues. Trimming removed 3 bases from V and 7 bases from J, with 12 bases in between. Germline CDR1 is KGHSH and CDR2 is LQKENI. The CDR3 here is CASSPIRQVEAFF. The CDR3 nucleotides read TGTGCCAGCTCACCCATCCGACAGGTTGAAGCTTTCTTT.

The V call is TRBV5-6, the J call TRBJ1-1, with D hard to call. Germline V lookup: CDR1 SGHDT, CDR2 YYEEEE. V was cut by 0 bases and J by 0 bases, with 6 bases left in between. The CDR3 is 14 amino acids. The CDR3 region has the DNA TGTGCCAGCAGCTTGGTTCAATTGAACACTGAAGCTTTCTTT. This sequence encodes CASSLVQLNTEAFF. Full variable domain (outside the CDR3, taken from reference TRBV5-6 and TRBJ1-1): DAGVTQSPTHLIKTRGQQVTLRCSPKSGHDTVSWYQQALGQGPQFIFQYYEEEERQRGNFPDRFSGHQFPNYSSELNVNALLLGDSALYLCASSLVQLNTEAFFGQGTRLTVV.

The rearrangement joins TRBV24-1 to TRBJ2-3, with 10 bases lining up with TRBD2. The germline V gene encodes CDR1 KGHDR and CDR2 SFDVKD. Trimming removed 4 bases from V and 0 bases from J; junction bases left unmatched: 6. This CDR3 region has 17 residues. DNA for the CDR3: TGTGCCACCAGTGACGGTCGACTAGCGGGTAGCACAGATACGCAGTATTTT. Translation: CATSDGRLAGSTDTQYF.

This sequence joins TRBV3-1 (or the pseudogene TRBV3-2) and TRBJ2-1; D is unresolved. Trimming stripped 4 bases from V and 5 bases from J, with 9 bases between. Germline CDR1 reads LGHDT; CDR2 reads YNNKEL (reference sequence). The CDR3 runs to 13 residues. The CDR3 is CASSLAQDNEQFF. CDR3 sequence (DNA): TGTGCCAGCAGCCTTGCTCAGGACAATGAGCAGTTCTTC.

The chain has TRBV25-1 and TRBJ2-3; unclear D gene. The CDR3 is 13 amino acids. The germline V and J ends were trimmed by 6 bases and 0 bases, with 7 bases remaining between them. Germline V lookup: CDR1 MGHDK, CDR2 SYGVNS. The CDR3 coding sequence is TGTGCCAGCAGCCTCTCCAGCACAGATACGCAGTATTTT. This encodes CASSLSSTDTQYF.

As DNA, the CDR3 is TGTGCCATCAGTGAGTTCGTAGGGTCAGGGGAGGTGCGCACTGAAGCTTTCTTT. Amino acids: CAISEFVGSGEVRTEAFF. This chain links TRBV10-3 with TRBJ1-1; possible D gene TRBD1, 6 bases. V dropped 1 base and J dropped 4 bases, with 22 bases sitting between them. Germline loops: CDR1 ENHRY, CDR2 SYGVKD. There are 18 residues in the CDR3.

The rearrangement links TRBV5-1 to TRBJ1-3, with D hard to call. From germline, CDR1 is SGHRS and CDR2 YFSETQ. The CDR3 is made up of 15 amino acids. The V end was cut by 0 bases, the J end by 0 bases, with 7 bases between. CDR3 nucleotides: TGCGCCAGCAGCTTGGAGGGAGTCTCTGGAAACACCATATATTTT. It codes for CASSLEGVSGNTIYF.

The chain is built from TRBV29-1 and TRBJ2-1; D unresolved. In germline, CDR1 is SQVTM, CDR2 ANQGSEA. V was shortened by 7 bases and J by 5 bases, with 12 bases between the two germline ends. This CDR3 has 12 residues. In DNA, the CDR3 is TGCAGCGCCAGCCCGCAGAACAATGAGCAGTTCTTC. Translated, it gives CSASPQNNEQFF.

J is TRBJ2-2 and V is TRBV7-3; D unresolved. This CDR3 is 15 amino acids long. V lost 1 base to trimming and J lost 5 bases, with 11 bases between them. CDR1 is SGHTA and CDR2 is FQGTGA in the germline V gene. The CDR3 DNA reads TGTGCCAGCAGCTTAATGGGTGCAGAGACCGGGGAGCTGTTTTTT. Residues: CASSLMGAETGELFF.

This clone showed up just once. The V call is TRBV7-3, the J call TRBJ2-3; no reliable D call. The CDR3 totals 15 residues. Germline values: CDR1 SGHTA, CDR2 FQGTGA. V was cut by 5 bases and J by 0 bases, with 12 bases left in between. CDR3 in DNA: TGTGCCAGCAGCGACCAAGATTCTAGCACAGATACGCAGTATTTT. It translates to CASSDQDSSTDTQYF.